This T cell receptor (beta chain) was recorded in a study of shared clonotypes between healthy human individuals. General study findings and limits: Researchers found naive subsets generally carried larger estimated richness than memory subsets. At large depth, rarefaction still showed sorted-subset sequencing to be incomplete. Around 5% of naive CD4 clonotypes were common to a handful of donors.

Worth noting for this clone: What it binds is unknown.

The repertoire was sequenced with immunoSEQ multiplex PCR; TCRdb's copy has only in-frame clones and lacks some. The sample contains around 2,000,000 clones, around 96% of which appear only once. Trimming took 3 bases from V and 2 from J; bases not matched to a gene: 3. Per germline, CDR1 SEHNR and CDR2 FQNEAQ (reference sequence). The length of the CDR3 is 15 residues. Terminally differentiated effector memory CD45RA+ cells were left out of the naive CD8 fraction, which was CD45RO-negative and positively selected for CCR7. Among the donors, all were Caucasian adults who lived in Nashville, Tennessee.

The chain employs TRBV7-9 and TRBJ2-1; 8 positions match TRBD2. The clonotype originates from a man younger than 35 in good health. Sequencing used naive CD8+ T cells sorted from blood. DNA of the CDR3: TGTGCCAGCAGCTTTACTAGCGGAACCTACAATGAGCAGTTCTTC. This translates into CASSFTSGTYNEQFF.